The source of this TCR beta chain is a study of blood T cell repertoires in COVID-19 (dated by TCRdb to 2020 to 2021). Background for the entire study: Samples covering the acute and convalescent phases of COVID-19 were provided by collaborators in the United States, Italy and Spain. The repertoires were released in a freely available public database meant as a resource for research on the immune response to SARS-CoV-2. A de-identified subject ID, COVID-19 status, age in years and sex were almost always included in the sample metadata. The material from the prospective study consisted of cDNA or gDNA derived from T cells, B-cell-depleted T cells, or PBMCs. Where HLA class I and class II types were available, the types were taken from metadata supplied by the sample provider, not from assay-based typing. Samples were obtained from the ongoing ImmuneRACE study (first 160 participants) and from 950 to 1,500 subjects provided by 6 global collaborators. Subjects who had been exposed to COVID-19, were actively infected with it, or had recovered from it provided the deeply sampled blood TCRbeta repertoires that made up the dataset. Broad study findings and their caveats: Clinical and demographic metadata were provided uncurated, with the amount varying by source and participant.

TCRbeta CDR3 regions were amplified from genomic DNA using the immunoSEQ Assay, a bias-controlled multiplex PCR. Per the original workflow: Within the assay, amplification of reference gene primers was used to estimate how many nucleated cells each sample contained. To quantify the absolute abundance of each unique TCRbeta CDR3 rearrangement, sequence reads were collapsed and filtered. For each sample, productive Simpson clonality was calculated by taking the square root of Simpson's diversity index across productive rearrangements. TCRdb obtained this table from immuneACCESS and retained in-frame rearrangements with V and J assigned. These tables miss some clones; where compared with another copy, unresolved V genes account for less than half of the shortfall, and the remainder is unexplained. V and J calls and clone size follow that table, whereas D and trimming were derived from the DNA. Present in this sample are roughly 250,000 clones, 83% of which were seen just once. In total, the top ten clones hold 3.6% of the sample.

Including cysteine and phenylalanine, the CDR3 has 13 amino acids. Kept here is only the CDR3 DNA, which spans 39 bases and is read in frame from base 1. V is pared back by 4 bases and J by 4 bases, with 10 bases lying between the germline termini. CDR1 LGHDT and CDR2 YNNKEL were looked up in the germline V gene (reference sequence). Participants in the prospective study were aged about 18 to 100 years, lived in more than 20 United States geographic areas, and enrolled through a virtual design. In the prospective study, participants were assigned to cohorts based on the clinical history participants reported in a screening survey and a study questionnaire. Exposed participants were defined as having been in contact with someone with a PCR-confirmed or clinician-diagnosed COVID-19 case within 2 weeks of study entry. In the prospective study, whole blood, serum and a nasopharyngeal or oropharyngeal swab were collected from each participant by mobile phlebotomists. Prospective study participants could optionally give additional blood draws and questionnaires over an approximately two-month period. Blood samples from the prospective study were shipped frozen or at room temperature prior to DNA extraction.

This clone has a single count. No antigen is known for it. No clone much larger than this one lies a single base away; base qualities are absent. Sequencing was performed on PBMCs or T cells enriched from blood (not recorded which). This receptor was taken from a woman in her thirties or forties who had been exposed to COVID-19. The chain employs TRBV3-1 (or the pseudogene TRBV3-2) and TRBJ1-2; the D gene is perhaps TRBD1, from 6 matching bases. In nucleotide form, the sequence is TGTGCCAGCAGCCCCGGGACAACCTATGGCTACACCTTC. It encodes CASSPGTTYGYTF.